The T cell receptor beta chain described here comes from a study of cytomegalovirus exposure and HLA in healthy donors. After removal of 5 bases from V and 7 bases from J, the junction contained 9 bases not matched to a gene. CDR1 and CDR2 (germline): SGHAT, FQNNGV. The CDR3 sequence is 15 residues long. As to this clone: Its antigen remains unidentified.

General observations from the study: Cytomegalovirus status was reportedly diagnosed by the classifier with high sensitivity and specificity. In vitro checks showed that a few CMV-associated chains really do target CMV antigens.

60 Vbeta and 13 Jbeta primers were used in PCR. Method: immunoSEQ multiplex PCR; TCRdb's copy keeps in-frame clones and lacks some. The top ten clones hold around 4% of a sample with some 210,000 clones, around 73% of them seen once. Sequencing used PBMCs. The chain carries TRBV11-2 and TRBJ1-5, with TRBD1 matching 9 bases. This clonotype was sampled from a male donor in good health and CMV-seronegative. The CDR3 nucleotides read TGTGCCAGCAGCCAATCGACAGGGGGTTCGCAGCCCCAGCATTTT. It yields the protein CASSQSTGGSQPQHF.